This T cell receptor beta chain was profiled in a study of blood T cell repertoires in COVID-19. Across the study: COVID-19 samples, acute and convalescent, were from the United States, Italy and Spain. Sources were T cells, B-cell-depleted T cells, or PBMCs; the material itself was cDNA or gDNA.

Methods used by the authors: Scientists estimated how many nucleated cells there were by amplifying reference gene primers. Here immunoSEQ multiplex PCR was the method, and the copy in TCRdb shows in-frame clones only, minus some. V, J and clone size derive from that table, while D and trimming were established from the DNA sequence. The profile shows 110,000 to 150,000 clones, 75% to 90% of them singletons. Germline V gives CDR1 SGHTA, CDR2 FQGNSA. The V gene lost 3 bases and the J gene lost 6 bases, with 11 bases spanning the gap. The CDR3 totals 14 residues. The sequencing input was peripheral blood. The chain combines TRBV7-2 with TRBJ1-4, with no clear D. The clonotype originates from a man in his sixties with active or convalescent COVID-19. The chain's CDR3 is CASSFLGSDEKLFF. CDR3 DNA sequence: TGTGCCAGCAGCTTTTTGGGCTCTGATGAAAAACTGTTTTTT.